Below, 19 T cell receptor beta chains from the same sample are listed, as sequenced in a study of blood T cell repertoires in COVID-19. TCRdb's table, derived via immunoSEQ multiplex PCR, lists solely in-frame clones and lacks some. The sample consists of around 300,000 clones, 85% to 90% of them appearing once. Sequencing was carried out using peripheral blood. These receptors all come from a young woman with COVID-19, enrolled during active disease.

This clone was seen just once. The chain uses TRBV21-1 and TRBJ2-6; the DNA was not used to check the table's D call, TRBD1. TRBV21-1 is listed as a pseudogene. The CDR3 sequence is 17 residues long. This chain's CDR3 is CASSKETGDSGANVLTF. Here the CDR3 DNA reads TGTGCCAGCAGCAAAGAGACAGGGGACTCTGGGGCCAACGTCCTGACTTTC.

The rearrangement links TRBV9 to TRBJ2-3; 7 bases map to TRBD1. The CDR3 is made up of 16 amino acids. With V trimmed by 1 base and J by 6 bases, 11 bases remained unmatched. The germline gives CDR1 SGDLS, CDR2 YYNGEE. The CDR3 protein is CASSVSYSRGSDTQYF. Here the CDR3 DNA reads TGTGCCAGCAGCGTATCCTACAGCAGGGGGAGCGATACGCAGTATTTT.

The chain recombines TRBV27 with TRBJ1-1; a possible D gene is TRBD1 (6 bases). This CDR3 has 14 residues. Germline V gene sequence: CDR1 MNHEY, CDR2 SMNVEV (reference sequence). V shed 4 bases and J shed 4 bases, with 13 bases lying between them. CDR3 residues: CASSSIGGITEAFF. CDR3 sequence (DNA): TGTGCCAGCAGTTCGATAGGGGGAATCACTGAAGCTTTCTTT.

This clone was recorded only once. CDR3 protein: CASSLRQGGTDTQYF. CDR3 in DNA: TGTGCCAGCAGCTTACGGCAGGGAGGGACAGATACGCAGTATTTT. The rearrangement links TRBV5-4 to TRBJ2-3; 7 nucleotides line up with TRBD2. This CDR3 is 15 amino acids long. Germline assignment: CDR1 SGHNT and CDR2 YYREEE (reference sequence). The trim removed 2 bases at V and 3 bases at J, leaving 6 bases unmatched.

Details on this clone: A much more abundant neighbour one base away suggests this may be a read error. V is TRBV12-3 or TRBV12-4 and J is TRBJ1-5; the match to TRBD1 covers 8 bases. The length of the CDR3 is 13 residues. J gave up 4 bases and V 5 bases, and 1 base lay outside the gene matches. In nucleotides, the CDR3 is TGTGCCAGCAGTCGACAGGGGAATCAGCCCCAGCATTTT. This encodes CASSRQGNQPQHF.

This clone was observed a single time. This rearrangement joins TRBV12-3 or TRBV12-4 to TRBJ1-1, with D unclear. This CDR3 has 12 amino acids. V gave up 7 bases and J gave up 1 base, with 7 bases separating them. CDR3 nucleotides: TGTGCCAGCAAACAGAGGAACACTGAAGCTTTCTTT. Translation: CASKQRNTEAFF.

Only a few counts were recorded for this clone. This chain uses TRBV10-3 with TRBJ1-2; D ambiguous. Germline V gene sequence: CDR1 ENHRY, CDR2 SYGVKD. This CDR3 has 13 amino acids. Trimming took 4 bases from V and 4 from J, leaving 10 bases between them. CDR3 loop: CAISARVFYGYTF. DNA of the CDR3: TGTGCCATCAGTGCACGCGTGTTCTATGGCTACACCTTC.

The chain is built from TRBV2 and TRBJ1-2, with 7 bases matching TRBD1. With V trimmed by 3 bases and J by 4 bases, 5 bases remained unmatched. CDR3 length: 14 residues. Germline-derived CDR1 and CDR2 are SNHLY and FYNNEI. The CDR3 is CASSETGSLYGYTF. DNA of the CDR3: TGTGCCAGCAGTGAGACAGGGAGCCTCTATGGCTACACCTTC.

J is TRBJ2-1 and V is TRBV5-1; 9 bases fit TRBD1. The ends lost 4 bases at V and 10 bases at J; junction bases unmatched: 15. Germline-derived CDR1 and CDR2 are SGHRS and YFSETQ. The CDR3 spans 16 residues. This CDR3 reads CASSPDRDRVHGEQFF. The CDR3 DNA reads TGCGCCAGCAGCCCTGACCGGGACAGGGTACACGGGGAGCAGTTCTTC.

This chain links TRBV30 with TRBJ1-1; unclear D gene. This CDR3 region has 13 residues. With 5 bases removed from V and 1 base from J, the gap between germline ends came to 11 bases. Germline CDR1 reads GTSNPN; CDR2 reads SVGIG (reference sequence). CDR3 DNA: TGTGCCTGGCAACAGAATAGGAACACTGAAGCTTTCTTT. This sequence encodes CAWQQNRNTEAFF. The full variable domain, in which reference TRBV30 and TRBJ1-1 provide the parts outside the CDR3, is SQTIHQWPATLVQPVGSPLSLECTVEGTSNPNLYWYRQAAGRGLQLLFYSVGIGQISSEVPQNLSASRPQDRQFILSSKKLLLSDSGFYLCAWQQNRNTEAFFGQGTRLTVV.

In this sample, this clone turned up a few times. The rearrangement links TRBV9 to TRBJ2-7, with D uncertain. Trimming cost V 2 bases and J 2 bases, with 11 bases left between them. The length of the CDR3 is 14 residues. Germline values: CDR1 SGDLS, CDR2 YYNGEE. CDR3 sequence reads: CASSVSHIPYEQYF. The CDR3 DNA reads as TGTGCCAGCAGCGTCTCCCACATCCCCTACGAGCAGTACTTC.

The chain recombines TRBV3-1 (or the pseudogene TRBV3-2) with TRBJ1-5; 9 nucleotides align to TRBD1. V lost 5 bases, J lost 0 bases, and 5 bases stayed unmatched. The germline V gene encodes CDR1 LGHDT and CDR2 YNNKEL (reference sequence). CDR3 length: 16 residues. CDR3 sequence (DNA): TGTGCCAGCAGCTCCGGGACAGGGCATAGCAATCAGCCCCAGCATTTT. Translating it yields CASSSGTGHSNQPQHF.

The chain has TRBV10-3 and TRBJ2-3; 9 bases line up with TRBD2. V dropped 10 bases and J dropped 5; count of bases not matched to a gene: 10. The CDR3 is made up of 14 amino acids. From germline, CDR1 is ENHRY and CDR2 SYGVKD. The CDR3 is CATRGVLAGDTQYF. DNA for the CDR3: TGTGCCACCCGGGGAGTACTAGCGGGAGATACGCAGTATTTT.

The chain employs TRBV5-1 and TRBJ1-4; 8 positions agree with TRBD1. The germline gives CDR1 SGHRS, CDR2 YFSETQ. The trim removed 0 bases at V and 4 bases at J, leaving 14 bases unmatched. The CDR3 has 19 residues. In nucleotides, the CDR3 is TGCGCCAGCAGCTTGGGGATCGGCAGGGGGCGTGGCAATAATGAAAAACTGTTTTTT. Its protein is CASSLGIGRGRGNNEKLFF.

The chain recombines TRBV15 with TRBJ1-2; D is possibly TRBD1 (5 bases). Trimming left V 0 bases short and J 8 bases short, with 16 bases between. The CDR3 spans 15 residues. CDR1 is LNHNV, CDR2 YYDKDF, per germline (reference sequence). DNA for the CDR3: TGTGCCACCAGCAGAGATAGCGGGCCCGGGGGAGGCTACACCTTC. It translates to CATSRDSGPGGGYTF.

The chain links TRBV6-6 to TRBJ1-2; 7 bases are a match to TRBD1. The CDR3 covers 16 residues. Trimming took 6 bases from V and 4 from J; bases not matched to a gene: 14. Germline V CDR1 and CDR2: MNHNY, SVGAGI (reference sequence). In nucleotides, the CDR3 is TGTGCCAGCAGCCAGACAGGGTCCCCACTAGGCTATGGCTACACCTTC. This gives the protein CASSQTGSPLGYGYTF.

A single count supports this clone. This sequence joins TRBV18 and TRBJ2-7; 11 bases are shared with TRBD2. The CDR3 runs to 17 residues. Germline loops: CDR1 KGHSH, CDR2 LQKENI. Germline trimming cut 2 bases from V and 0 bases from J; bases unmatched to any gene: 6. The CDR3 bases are TGTGCCAGCTCACCATATGATAGCGGGAGGGTCTCCTACGAGCAGTACTTC. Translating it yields CASSPYDSGRVSYEQYF.

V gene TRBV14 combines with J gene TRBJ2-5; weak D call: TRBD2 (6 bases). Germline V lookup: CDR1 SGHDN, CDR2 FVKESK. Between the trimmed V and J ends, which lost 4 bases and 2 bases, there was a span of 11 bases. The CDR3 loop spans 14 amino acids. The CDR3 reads CASSRWDSQETQYF. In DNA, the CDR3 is TGTGCCAGCAGCCGCTGGGACTCACAAGAGACCCAGTACTTC.

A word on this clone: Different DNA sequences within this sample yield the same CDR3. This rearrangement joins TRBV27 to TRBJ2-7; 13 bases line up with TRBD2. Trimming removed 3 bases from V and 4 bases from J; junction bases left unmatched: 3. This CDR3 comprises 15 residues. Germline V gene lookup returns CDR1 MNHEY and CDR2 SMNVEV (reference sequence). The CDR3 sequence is CASSFGTSGTYEQYF. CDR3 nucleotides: TGTGCCAGCAGTTTTGGGACTAGCGGGACGTACGAGCAGTACTTC.